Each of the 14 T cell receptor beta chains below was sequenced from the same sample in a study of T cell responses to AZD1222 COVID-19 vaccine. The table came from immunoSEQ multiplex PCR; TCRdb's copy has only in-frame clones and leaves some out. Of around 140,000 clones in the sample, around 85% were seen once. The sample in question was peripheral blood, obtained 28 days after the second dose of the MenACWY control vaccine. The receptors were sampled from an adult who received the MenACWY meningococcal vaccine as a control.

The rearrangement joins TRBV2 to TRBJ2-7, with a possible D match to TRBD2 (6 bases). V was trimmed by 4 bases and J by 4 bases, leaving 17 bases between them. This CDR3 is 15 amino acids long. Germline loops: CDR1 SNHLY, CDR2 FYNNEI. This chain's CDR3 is CASSAGTVSTYEQYF. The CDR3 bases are TGTGCCAGCAGTGCTGGGACTGTTTCAACTTACGAGCAGTACTTC.

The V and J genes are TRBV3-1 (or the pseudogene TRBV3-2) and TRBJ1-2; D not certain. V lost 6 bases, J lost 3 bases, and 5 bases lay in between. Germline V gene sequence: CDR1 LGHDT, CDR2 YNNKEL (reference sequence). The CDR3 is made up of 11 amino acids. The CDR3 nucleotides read TGTGCCAGCAGACGTGACTATGGCTACACCTTC. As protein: CASRRDYGYTF.

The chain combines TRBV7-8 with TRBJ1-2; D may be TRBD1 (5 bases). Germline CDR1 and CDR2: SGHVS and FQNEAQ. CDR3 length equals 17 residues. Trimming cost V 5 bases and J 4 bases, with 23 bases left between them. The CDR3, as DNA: TGTGCCAGCAGCCTAGGAGGACGGGACGTAGAAGTCTATGGCTACACCTTC. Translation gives CASSLGGRDVEVYGYTF.

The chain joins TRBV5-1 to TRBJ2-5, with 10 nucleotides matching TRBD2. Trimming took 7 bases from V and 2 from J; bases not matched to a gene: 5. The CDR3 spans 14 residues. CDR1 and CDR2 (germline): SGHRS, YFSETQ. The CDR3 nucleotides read TGCGCCAGCGGACGACTAGCGGGTCAAGAGACCCAGTACTTC. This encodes CASGRLAGQETQYF.

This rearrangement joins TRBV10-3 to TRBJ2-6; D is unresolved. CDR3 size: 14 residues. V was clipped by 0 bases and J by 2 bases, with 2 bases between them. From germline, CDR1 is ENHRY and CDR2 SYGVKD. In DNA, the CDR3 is TGTGCCATCAGTGAGTCGACTGGGGCCAACGTCCTGACTTTC. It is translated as CAISESTGANVLTF.

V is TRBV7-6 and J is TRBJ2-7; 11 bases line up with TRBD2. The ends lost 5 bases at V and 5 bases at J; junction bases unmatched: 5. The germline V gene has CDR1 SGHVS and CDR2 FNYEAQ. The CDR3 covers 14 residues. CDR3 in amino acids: CASSPSGGFHEQYV. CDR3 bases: TGTGCCAGCAGCCCTAGCGGGGGGTTCCACGAGCAGTACGTC.

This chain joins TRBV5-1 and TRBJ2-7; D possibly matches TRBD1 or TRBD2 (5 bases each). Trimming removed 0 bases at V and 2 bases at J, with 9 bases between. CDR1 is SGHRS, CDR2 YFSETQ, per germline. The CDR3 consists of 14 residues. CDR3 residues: CASSLARDPYEQYF. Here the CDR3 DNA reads TGCGCCAGCAGCTTGGCAAGGGACCCCTACGAGCAGTACTTC.

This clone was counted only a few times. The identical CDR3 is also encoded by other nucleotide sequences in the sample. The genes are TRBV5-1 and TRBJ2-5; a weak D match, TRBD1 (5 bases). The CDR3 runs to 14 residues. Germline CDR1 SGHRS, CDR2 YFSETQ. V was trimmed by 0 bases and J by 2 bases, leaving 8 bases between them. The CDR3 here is CASSLGGVQETQYF. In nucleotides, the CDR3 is TGCGCCAGCAGCTTGGGGGGCGTTCAAGAGACCCAGTACTTC.

CDR3 sequence (DNA): TGTGCCAGTAGTCTTACAGGGGGCTTCGGCTATGGCTACACCTTC. Translating gives CASSLTGGFGYGYTF. J is TRBJ1-2 and V is TRBV19; 9 nucleotides align to TRBD1. After removal of 5 bases from V and 4 bases from J, the junction contained 8 bases not matched to a gene. The CDR3 is 15 amino acids. The germline V gene has CDR1 LNHDA and CDR2 SQIVND (reference sequence).

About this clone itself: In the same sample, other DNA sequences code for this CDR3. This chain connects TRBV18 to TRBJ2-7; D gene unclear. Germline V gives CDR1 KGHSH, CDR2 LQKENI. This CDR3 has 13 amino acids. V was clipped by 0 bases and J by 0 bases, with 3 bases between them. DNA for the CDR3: TGTGCCAGCTCACCACCGAGCTCCTACGAGCAGTACTTC. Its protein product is CASSPPSSYEQYF.

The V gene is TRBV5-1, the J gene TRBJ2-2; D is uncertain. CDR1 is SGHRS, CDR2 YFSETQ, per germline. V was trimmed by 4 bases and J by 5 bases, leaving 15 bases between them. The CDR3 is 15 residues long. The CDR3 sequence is CASSHARRGTGELFF. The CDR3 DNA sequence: TGCGCCAGCAGCCACGCTCGGAGAGGAACCGGGGAGCTGTTTTTT.

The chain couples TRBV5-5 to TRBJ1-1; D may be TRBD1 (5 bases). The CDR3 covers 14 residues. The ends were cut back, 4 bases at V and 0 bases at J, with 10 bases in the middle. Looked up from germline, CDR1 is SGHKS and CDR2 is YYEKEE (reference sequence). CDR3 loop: CASSPDSLNTEAFF. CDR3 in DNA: TGTGCCAGCAGCCCCGACAGCCTGAACACTGAAGCTTTCTTT.

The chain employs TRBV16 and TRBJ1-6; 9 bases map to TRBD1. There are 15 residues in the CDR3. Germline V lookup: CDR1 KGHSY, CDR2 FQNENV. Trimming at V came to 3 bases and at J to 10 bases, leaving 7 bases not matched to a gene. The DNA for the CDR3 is TGTGCCAGCAGCCAGTACAGGGGGCGGCAATCACCCCTCCACTTT. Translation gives CASSQYRGRQSPLHF.

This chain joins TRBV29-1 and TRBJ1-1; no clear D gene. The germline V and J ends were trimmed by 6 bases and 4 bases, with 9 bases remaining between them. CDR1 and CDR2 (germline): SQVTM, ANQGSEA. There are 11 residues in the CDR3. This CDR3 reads CSVLEITEAFF. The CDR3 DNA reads TGCAGCGTGCTTGAGATCACTGAAGCTTTCTTT.